These 13 T cell receptor beta chains came from one sample sequenced in a study of shared clonotypes between healthy human individuals (dated by TCRdb to the early 2020s). Libraries came from the immunoSEQ multiplex PCR assay. TCRdb provides this immuneACCESS table in a form limited to in-frame rearrangements. Some clones are lacking; in checked studies, under half of them reflect an unresolved V gene, and why the rest are absent is not known. Present in this sample are fewer than 1.6 million clones, about 98.5% of which were seen just once. The top ten hold around 0.33% of the sample. Sequencing was done on a sample of naive CD4+ T cells sorted from blood. What this sample's cell subset or site label stands for: CD45RA+ positively selected. The receptors shown here come from a man in his thirties or forties in good health.

The chain employs TRBV6-1 and TRBJ2-1; tentatively, D is TRBD1 (6 bases). In germline, CDR1 is MNHNS, CDR2 SASEGT. The V gene lost 11 bases and the J gene lost 8 bases, with 22 bases spanning the gap. The CDR3 loop spans 14 amino acids. The CDR3 coding sequence is TGTGCCGCCTACATGAGGGGGATAAGAGATGAGCAGTTCTTC. Amino acid sequence: CAAYMRGIRDEQFF.

V and J are TRBV5-4 and TRBJ1-1; D call uncertain. Trimming took 5 bases from V and 2 from J, leaving 13 bases between them. Germline V gene data show CDR1 as SGHNT and CDR2 as YYREEE (reference sequence). The CDR3 runs to 14 residues. CDR3 sequence: CASSTGEPNTEAFF. In DNA, the CDR3 is TGTGCCAGCAGTACCGGGGAGCCTAACACTGAAGCTTTCTTT.

This rearrangement joins TRBV14 to TRBJ1-1; D is unclear. The germline V gene encodes CDR1 SGHDN and CDR2 FVKESK. V gave up 0 bases and J gave up 8 bases, with 13 bases separating them. This CDR3 has 14 residues. Written as DNA, the CDR3 is TGTGCCAGCAGCCAAGACCCCGGGAGTCTGGAAGCTTTCTTT. As protein: CASSQDPGSLEAFF.

The V and J genes are TRBV25-1 and TRBJ1-1, with D possibly being TRBD1 (6 bases). CDR3 size: 14 residues. Germline CDR1 is MGHDK and CDR2 is SYGVNS. The germline V and J ends were trimmed by 4 bases and 7 bases, with 16 bases remaining between them. The CDR3: CASSATGSRGEAFF. As DNA, the CDR3 is TGTGCCAGCAGTGCAACAGGGTCGCGCGGTGAAGCTTTCTTT.

The CDR3 protein is CASSRTGTGRGNTGELFF. The CDR3 DNA reads as TGTGCCAGCAGCCGAACCGGGACAGGCCGGGGGAACACCGGGGAGCTGTTTTTT. V usage is TRBV7-9 and J usage is TRBJ2-2; 8 bases agree with TRBD1. The CDR3 covers 18 residues. CDR1 SEHNR and CDR2 FQNEAQ come from the germline V gene (reference sequence). The trim removed 5 bases at V and 1 base at J, leaving 12 bases unmatched.

The chain carries TRBV5-1 and TRBJ1-5; 8 bases line up with TRBD1. The germline V gene has CDR1 SGHRS and CDR2 YFSETQ. Trimming at V came to 2 bases and at J to 7 bases, leaving 5 bases not matched to a gene. CDR3 length: 14 amino acids. CDR3 coding DNA: TGCGCCAGCAGCTTACGTCCAGGGGGCCAGCCCCAGCATTTT. Translating gives CASSLRPGGQPQHF. The full variable domain, rest sourced from reference TRBV5-1 and TRBJ1-5, is KAGVTQTPRYLIKTRGQQVTLSCSPISGHRSVSWYQQTPGQGLQFLFEYFSETQRNKGNFPGRFSGRQFSNSRSEMNVSTLELGDSALYLCASSLRPGGQPQHFGDGTRLSIL.

The chain recombines TRBV13 with TRBJ2-4; D assignment may be TRBD1 or TRBD2 (5 bases each). The CDR3 totals 15 residues. The V end lost 8 bases, the J end lost 0 bases, and 14 bases lay between the germline ends. From germline, CDR1 is PRHDT and CDR2 FYEKMQ (reference sequence). The CDR3 spells CASGGSGLAKNIQYF. The CDR3, as DNA: TGTGCCAGCGGGGGTTCAGGGTTAGCCAAAAACATTCAGTACTTC.

This chain connects TRBV25-1 to TRBJ2-1; 7 bases are shared with TRBD1. Germline assignment: CDR1 MGHDK and CDR2 SYGVNS. V shed 2 bases and J 6 bases; nucleotides not matched to a gene: 7. This CDR3 region has 15 residues. The CDR3 nucleotides are TGTGCCAGCAGTGAAATGGGACAGTGGGCCAATGAGCAGTTCTTC. Translated: CASSEMGQWANEQFF.

J is TRBJ2-3 and V is TRBV5-6; D is undetermined. V was trimmed by 0 bases and J by 1 base, leaving 6 bases between them. The CDR3 consists of 14 residues. CDR1 is SGHDT and CDR2 is YYEEEE in the germline V gene. The CDR3 bases are TGTGCCAGCAGCTTGGAGGCGGGCACAGATACGCAGTATTTT. Its translation: CASSLEAGTDTQYF. Full variable domain (remainder filled in from reference TRBV5-6 and TRBJ2-3): DAGVTQSPTHLIKTRGQQVTLRCSPKSGHDTVSWYQQALGQGPQFIFQYYEEEERQRGNFPDRFSGHQFPNYSSELNVNALLLGDSALYLCASSLEAGTDTQYFGPGTRLTVL.

In its sample, this clone was seen once. The DNA of the CDR3 is TGTGCCCCCGGGGGGATTTCGGGAGGTGGGAATGAGCAGTTCTTC. This gives the protein CAPGGISGGGNEQFF. The V gene is TRBV21-1, the J gene TRBJ2-1; the D segment call TRBD2 is taken from the table without a DNA check. TRBV21-1 is recorded as a pseudogene. This CDR3 is 15 amino acids long.

This chain links TRBV27 with TRBJ2-1, with 11 bases lining up with TRBD2. Germline V gene data show CDR1 as MNHEY and CDR2 as SMNVEV (reference sequence). V shed 2 bases and J 6 bases; nucleotides not matched to a gene: 6. There are 16 residues in the CDR3. The CDR3 is CASSLVLAGAINEQFF. The CDR3, as DNA: TGTGCCAGCAGTTTAGTACTAGCGGGAGCGATCAATGAGCAGTTCTTC.

The chain combines TRBV11-3 with TRBJ2-5; D could derive from TRBD1 or TRBD2 (6 bases each). CDR1 SGHNT and CDR2 YENEEA come from the germline V gene. Trimming took 6 bases from V and 1 from J, leaving 9 bases between them. The CDR3 sequence is 13 residues long. CDR3 loop: CASSRGVQETQYF. CDR3 in DNA: TGTGCCAGCAGTAGGGGGGTCCAAGAGACCCAGTACTTC. Drawing the rest from reference TRBV11-3 and TRBJ2-5, the complete variable domain is EAGVVQSPRYKIIEKKQPVAFWCNPISGHNTLYWYLQNLGQGPELLIRYENEEAVDDSQLPKDRFSAERLKGVDSTLKIQPAELGDSAVYLCASSRGVQETQYFGPGTRLLVL.

This chain connects TRBV2 to TRBJ2-7; 7 nucleotides align to TRBD2. V lost 6 bases and J lost 1; bases outside the gene matches: 3. The germline V gene encodes CDR1 SNHLY and CDR2 FYNNEI. The length of the CDR3 is 13 residues. The CDR3 DNA sequence: TGTGCCAGCAGGGCGGGGGAGTCCTACGAGCAGTACTTC. Its translation is CASRAGESYEQYF.